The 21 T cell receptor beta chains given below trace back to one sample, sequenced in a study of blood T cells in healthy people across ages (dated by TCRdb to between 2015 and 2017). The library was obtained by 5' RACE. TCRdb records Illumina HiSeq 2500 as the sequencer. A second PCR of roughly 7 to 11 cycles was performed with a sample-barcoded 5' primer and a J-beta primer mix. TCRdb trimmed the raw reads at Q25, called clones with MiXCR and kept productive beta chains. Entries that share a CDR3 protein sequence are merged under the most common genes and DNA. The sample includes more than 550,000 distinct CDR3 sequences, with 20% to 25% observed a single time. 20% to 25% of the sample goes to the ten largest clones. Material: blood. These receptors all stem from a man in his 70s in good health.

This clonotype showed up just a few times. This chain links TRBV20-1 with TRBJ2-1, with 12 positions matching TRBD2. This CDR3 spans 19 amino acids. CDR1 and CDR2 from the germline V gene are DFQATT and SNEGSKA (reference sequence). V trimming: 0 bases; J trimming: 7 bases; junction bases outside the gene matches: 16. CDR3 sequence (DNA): TGCAGTGCTAGAGATAGTAGGCTAGCGGGAGGGCCGATCGGGAATGAGCAGTTCTTC. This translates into CSARDSRLAGGPIGNEQFF.

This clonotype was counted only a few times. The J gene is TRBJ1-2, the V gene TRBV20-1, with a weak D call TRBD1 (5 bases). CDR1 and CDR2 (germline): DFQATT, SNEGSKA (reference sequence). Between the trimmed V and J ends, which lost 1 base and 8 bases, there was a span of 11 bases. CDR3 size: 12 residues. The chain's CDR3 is CSARGTGAGYTF. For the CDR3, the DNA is TGCAGTGCTAGAGGGACCGGGGCCGGCTACACCTTC.

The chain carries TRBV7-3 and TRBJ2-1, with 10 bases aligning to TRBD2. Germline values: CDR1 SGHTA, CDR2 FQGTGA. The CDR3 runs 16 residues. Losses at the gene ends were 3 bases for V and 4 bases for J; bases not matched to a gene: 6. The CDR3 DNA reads TGTGCCAGCAGCTTTAGAGCGGGAGGGCAATACAATGAGCAGTTCTTC. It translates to CASSFRAGGQYNEQFF.

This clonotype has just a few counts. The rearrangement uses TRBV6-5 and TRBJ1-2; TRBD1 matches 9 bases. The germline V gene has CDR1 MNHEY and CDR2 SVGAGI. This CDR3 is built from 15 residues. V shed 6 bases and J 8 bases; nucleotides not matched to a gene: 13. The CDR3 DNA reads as TGTGCCAGCAGATATCACAAACAGGGGGCGCAGGGCTACACCTTC. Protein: CASRYHKQGAQGYTF.

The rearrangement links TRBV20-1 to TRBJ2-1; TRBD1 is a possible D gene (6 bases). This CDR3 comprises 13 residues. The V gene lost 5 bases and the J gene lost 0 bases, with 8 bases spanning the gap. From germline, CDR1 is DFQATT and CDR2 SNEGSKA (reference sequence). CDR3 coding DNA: TGCAGTGCTGACAGGAACTCCTACAATGAGCAGTTCTTC. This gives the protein CSADRNSYNEQFF.

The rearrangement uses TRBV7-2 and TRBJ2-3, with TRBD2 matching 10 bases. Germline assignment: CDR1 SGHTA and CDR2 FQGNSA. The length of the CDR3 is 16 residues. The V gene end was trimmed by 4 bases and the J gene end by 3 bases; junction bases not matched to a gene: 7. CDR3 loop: CASSSQPGLATDTQYF. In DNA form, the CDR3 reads TGTGCCAGCAGCTCCCAACCGGGACTAGCGACAGATACGCAGTATTTT.

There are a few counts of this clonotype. Here the CDR3 DNA reads TGTGCCAGCAGCCTAAAGACAGGGGTAACGGGATTACTCTCCTACGAGCAGTACGTC. Translation: CASSLKTGVTGLLSYEQYV. The chain is built from TRBV7-3 and TRBJ2-7, with 8 bases lining up with TRBD1. The CDR3 is made up of 19 amino acids. CDR1 SGHTA and CDR2 FQGTGA come from the germline V gene. Losses at the gene ends were 5 bases for V and 0 bases for J; bases not matched to a gene: 18.

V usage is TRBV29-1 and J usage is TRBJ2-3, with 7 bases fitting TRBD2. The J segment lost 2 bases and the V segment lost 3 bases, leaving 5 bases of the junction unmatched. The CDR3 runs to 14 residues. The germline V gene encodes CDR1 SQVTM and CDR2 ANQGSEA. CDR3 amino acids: CSVEGTTFTDTQYF. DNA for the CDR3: TGCAGCGTTGAGGGGACTACCTTCACAGATACGCAGTATTTT.

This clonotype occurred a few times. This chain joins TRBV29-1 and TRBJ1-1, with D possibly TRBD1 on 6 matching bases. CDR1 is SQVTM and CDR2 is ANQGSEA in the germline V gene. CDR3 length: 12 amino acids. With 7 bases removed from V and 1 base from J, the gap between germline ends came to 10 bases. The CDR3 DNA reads TGCAGCGCCGCGACAGGGAACACTGAAGCTTTCTTT. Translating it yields CSAATGNTEAFF.

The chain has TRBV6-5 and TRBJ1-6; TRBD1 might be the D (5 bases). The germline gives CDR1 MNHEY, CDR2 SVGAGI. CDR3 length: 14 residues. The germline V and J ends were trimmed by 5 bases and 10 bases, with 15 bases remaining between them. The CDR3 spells CASSAWGNRSPLHF. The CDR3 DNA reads TGTGCCAGCAGTGCCTGGGGGAATCGGTCACCCCTCCACTTT.

CDR3 nucleotides: TGCAGTGCCCGTTCCTTAGGCGGGAGGCCCAGGGATACGCAGTATTTT. Translation: CSARSLGGRPRDTQYF. This chain connects TRBV20-1 to TRBJ2-3; the match to TRBD2 covers 8 bases. CDR3 size: 16 residues. The junction had 17 bases not matched to a gene; V was cut back by 6 bases and J by 6 bases. From germline, CDR1 is DFQATT and CDR2 SNEGSKA (reference sequence).

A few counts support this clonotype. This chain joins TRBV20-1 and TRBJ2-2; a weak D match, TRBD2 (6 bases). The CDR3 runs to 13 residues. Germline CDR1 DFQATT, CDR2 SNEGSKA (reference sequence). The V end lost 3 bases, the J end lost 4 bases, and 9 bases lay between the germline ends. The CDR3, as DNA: TGCAGTGCTAGCGGGAGCGGCACCGGGGAGCTGTTTTTT. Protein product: CSASGSGTGELFF.

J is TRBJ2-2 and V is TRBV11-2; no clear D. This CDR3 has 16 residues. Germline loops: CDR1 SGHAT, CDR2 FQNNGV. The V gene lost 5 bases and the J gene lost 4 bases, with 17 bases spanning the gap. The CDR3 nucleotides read TGTGCCAGCAGCCCTCGTGTAGGGTTGGTCACCGGGGAGCTGTTTTTT. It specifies CASSPRVGLVTGELFF. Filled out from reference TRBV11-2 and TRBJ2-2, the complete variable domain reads EAGVAQSPRYKIIEKRQSVAFWCNPISGHATLYWYQQILGQGPKLLIQFQNNGVVDDSQLPKDRFSAERLKGVDSTLKIQPAKLEDSAVYLCASSPRVGLVTGELFFGEGSRLTVL.

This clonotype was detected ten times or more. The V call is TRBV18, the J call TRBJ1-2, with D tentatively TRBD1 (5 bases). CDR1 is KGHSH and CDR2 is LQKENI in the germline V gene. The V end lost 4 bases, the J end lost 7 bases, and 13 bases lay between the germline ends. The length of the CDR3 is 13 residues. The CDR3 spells CASSLAMGRGYTF. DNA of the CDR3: TGTGCCAGCTCACTCGCCATGGGACGTGGCTACACCTTC.

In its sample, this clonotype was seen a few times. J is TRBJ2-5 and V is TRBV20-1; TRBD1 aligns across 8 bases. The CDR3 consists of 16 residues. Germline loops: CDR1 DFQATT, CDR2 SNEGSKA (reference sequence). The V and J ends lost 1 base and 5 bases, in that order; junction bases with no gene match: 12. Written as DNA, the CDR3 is TGCAGTGCTAGAGTCCATGGAACAGGGGGTCCGGAGACCCAGTACTTC. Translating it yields CSARVHGTGGPETQYF.

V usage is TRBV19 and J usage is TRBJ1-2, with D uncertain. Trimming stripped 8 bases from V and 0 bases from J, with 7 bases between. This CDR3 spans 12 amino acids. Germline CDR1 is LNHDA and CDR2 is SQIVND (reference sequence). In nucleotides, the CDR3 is TGTGCCAGTGGGCGACCTAACTATGGCTACACCTTC. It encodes CASGRPNYGYTF.

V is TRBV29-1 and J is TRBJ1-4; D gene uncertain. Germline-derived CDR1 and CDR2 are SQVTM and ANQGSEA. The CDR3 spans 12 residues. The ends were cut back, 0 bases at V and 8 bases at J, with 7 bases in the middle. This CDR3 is CSVEDRREKLFF. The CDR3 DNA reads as TGCAGCGTTGAAGATCGTAGGGAAAAACTGTTTTTT.

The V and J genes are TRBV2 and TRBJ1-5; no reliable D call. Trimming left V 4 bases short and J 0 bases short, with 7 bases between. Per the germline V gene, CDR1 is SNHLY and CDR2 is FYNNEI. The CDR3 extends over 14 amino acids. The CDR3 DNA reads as TGTGCCAGCAGTGTATCGGTTAGCAATCAGCCCCAGCATTTT. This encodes CASSVSVSNQPQHF.

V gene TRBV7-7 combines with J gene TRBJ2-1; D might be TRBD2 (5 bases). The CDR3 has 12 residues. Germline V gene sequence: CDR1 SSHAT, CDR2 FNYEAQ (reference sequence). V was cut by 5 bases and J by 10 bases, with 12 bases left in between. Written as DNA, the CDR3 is TGTGCCAGCAGCGCAGAGGGTTTGGAGCAGTTCTTC. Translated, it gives CASSAEGLEQFF. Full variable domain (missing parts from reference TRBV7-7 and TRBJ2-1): GAGVSQSPRYKVTKRGQDVTLRCDPISSHATLYWYQQALGQGPEFLTYFNYEAQPDKSGLPSDRFSAERPEGSISTLTIQRTEQRDSAMYRCASSAEGLEQFFGPGTRLTVL.

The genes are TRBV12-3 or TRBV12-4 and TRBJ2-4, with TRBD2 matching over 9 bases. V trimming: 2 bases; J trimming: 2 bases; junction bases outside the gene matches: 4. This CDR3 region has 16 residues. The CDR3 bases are TGTGCCAGCAGTTTATTTAGCGGGGGACCCAAAAACATTCAGTACTTC. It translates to CASSLFSGGPKNIQYF.

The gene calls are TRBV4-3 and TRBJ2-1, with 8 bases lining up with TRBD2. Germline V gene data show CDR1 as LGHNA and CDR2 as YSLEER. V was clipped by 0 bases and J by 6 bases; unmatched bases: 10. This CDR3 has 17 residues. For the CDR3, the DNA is TGCGCCAGCAGCCAAGATTCCCGGAGTAGCGGGATCAATGAGCAGTTCTTC. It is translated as CASSQDSRSSGINEQFF.